This T cell receptor beta chain appears in the sequencing data of a study of T cells expressing NK-cell markers. Whole-study context: Among eight sequenced donors, seven carried HCMV seropositivity while one was seronegative.

Whole-study findings and limits: Questions lingered over whether expanded NKG2C+ T cell clones were HCMV-specific.

TCRdb reprocessed the 5' RACE reads and keeps a single row for each CDR3 protein, giving no DNA. The listing records tens of thousands of distinct CDR3 sequences. Points on this clonotype: Antigen unknown.

This TCR was recovered from a woman aged 18-70 years in good health. The specimen sequenced was blood T cells: a sorted CD56 or NKG2C T cell subset, CD4+ or CD8+ T cells, or bulk PBMC T cells (not recorded which).

The CDR3 reads CASRASGNTIYF. The genes are TRBV25-1 and TRBJ1-3. The CDR3 sequence is 12 residues long. Germline-derived CDR1 and CDR2 are MGHDK and SYGVNS.